This TCR beta chain was recorded in a study of CXCR3-negative and CXCR3-positive naive CD8 T cells. Across the study: Summed over all libraries, TRB reads came to 110 million to 150 million, with about 1.5 +/- 0.3 million per library. Study results and caveats: Diversity was high in both naive subsets and much lower in memory cells.

The libraries of TRB cDNA were prepared using 5' RACE with UMI labels. TCRdb re-called the 5' RACE reads; one entry per CDR3 protein, DNA not given. Recorded for this sample: around 57,000 distinct CDR3 sequences. As for this clonotype: Its antigen is undetermined.

The CDR3 loop spans 14 amino acids. The V gene's germline CDR1 is SEHNR and CDR2 FQNEAQ (reference sequence). This receptor was obtained from a human donor in good health. Some clones in this sample may be carry-over from other donors' samples. The chain joins TRBV7-9 to TRBJ1-2. Sequenced sample: memory CD8+ T cells from blood. This chain's CDR3 is CASSLGAQNYGYTF. Drawing the rest from reference TRBV7-9 and TRBJ1-2, the complete variable domain is DTGVSQNPRHKITKRGQNVTFRCDPISEHNRLYWYRQTLGQGPEFLTYFQNEAQLEKSRLLSDRFSAERPKGSFSTLEIQRTEQGDSAMYLCASSLGAQNYGYTFGSGTRLTVV.